This paragraph covers one T cell receptor beta chain sequence. Its specificity is not known. The CDR3 sequence is 15 residues long. The ends were cut back, 0 bases at V and 4 bases at J, with 11 bases in the middle. From germline, CDR1 is SGDLS and CDR2 YYNGEE. The entry originates in a study of siplizumab effects on memory and regulatory T cells. Findings of the study overall: Major contributors to the alloresponse seemed to be naive T cells, which also appeared more diverse than memory cells. Naive versus memory phenotype went unassigned for roughly 75-95% of proliferating CD4+ or CD8+ clones. Among alloreactive clones, only a minor fraction mapped to unstimulated subsets.

This table comes from immunoSEQ multiplex PCR, and its TCRdb copy is limited to in-frame clones, with some not included. In the table there are about 100,000 clones, about nine tenths of which are singletons. J is TRBJ1-3 and V is TRBV9; no definite D call. The clonotype originates from a human donor in good health. The sequenced sample consisted of CD4+ T cells sorted from blood. CDR3 region: CASSVEPVAGNTIYF. Here the CDR3 DNA reads TGTGCCAGCAGCGTAGAACCGGTTGCCGGAAACACCATATATTTT.